The following is a TCR beta chain sequence with its context. UMI labels and 5' RACE were used to prepare the TRB cDNA libraries. Following a re-call of the 5' RACE reads, TCRdb has one entry per CDR3 protein and lacks DNA. The sample has under 45,000 distinct CDR3 sequences. The CDR3 length is 15 residues. The germline V gene has CDR1 MNHEY and CDR2 SVGAGI. The sample originates from a study of CXCR3-negative and CXCR3-positive naive CD8 T cells. The sequence came from a human donor in good health. Some clones in this sample may be carry-over from other donors' samples. The genes are TRBV6-5 and TRBJ2-1. The sample comprised memory CD8+ T cells from blood. CDR3 protein: CASSYWGSSYNEQFF.